These T cell receptor beta chains were read from a single sample in a study of shared T cell receptors in the human thymus. Repertoires were generated with immunoSEQ multiplex PCR, while TCRdb's copy carries only in-frame clones and drops some. The table records about 730,000 clones, over 75% of them present only once. Another study also made use of these data, one on human thymus T cells.

Specimen: thymocytes. These receptors came from a girl less than two years old with a congenital heart defect. The CDR3 runs from the conserved cysteine through the conserved F or W. A D gene is named only where the DNA matches it firmly. The listing skips clone size in some rows; elsewhere it reads once, few, many or a size class.

d_call j_call v_call clone_size cdr3_aa cdr3_nt
TRBD1 TRBJ1-2 TRBV11-3 . CAKRQGARYGYTF TGTGCCAAAAGACAGGGGGCGAGGTATGGCTACACCTTC
TRBD1 TRBJ2-7 TRBV10-3 . CAAGRGQGNSYEQYF TGTGCCGCCGGCAGGGGGCAAGGAAACTCCTACGAGCAGTACTTC
TRBD1 TRBJ2-2 TRBV2 . CASSAGTGVHGELFF TGTGCCAGCAGTGCCGGGACAGGGGTCCACGGGGAGCTGTTTTTT
. TRBJ2-1 TRBV4-2 once CASSHPSEDNEQFF TGTGCCAGCAGCCACCCAAGCGAAGATAATGAGCAGTTCTTC
. TRBJ1-5 TRBV18 . CASSPKGPYSNQPQHF TGTGCCAGCTCACCAAAGGGGCCTTATAGCAATCAGCCCCAGCATTTT
TRBD1 TRBJ1-1 TRBV6-1 few CASSSGGYTEAFF TGTGCCAGCAGTTCAGGGGGCTACACTGAAGCTTTCTTT
. TRBJ1-2 TRBV27 . CASSLRGSYGYTF TGTGCCAGCAGTTTAAGGGGGAGCTATGGCTACACCTTC
TRBD1 TRBJ1-4 TRBV5-1 . CASSLLRRTGRNEKLFF TGCGCCAGCAGCTTGTTAAGGCGGACAGGGCGGAATGAAAAACTGTTTTTT
TRBD1 TRBJ2-2 TRBV15 . CATSRLDRGKTGELFF TGTGCCACCAGCAGACTGGACAGGGGGAAGACCGGGGAGCTGTTTTTT
. TRBJ1-1 TRBV5-6 . CASSTRGFLETEAFF TGTGCCAGCAGCACCCGAGGGTTTCTGGAGACTGAAGCTTTCTTT
TRBD2 TRBJ2-1 TRBV13 . CASSAGTSSLNEQFF TGTGCCAGCAGCGCCGGGACTAGCTCCCTCAATGAGCAGTTCTTC
. TRBJ1-1 TRBV4-1 . CASSQGHRVGRVEAFF TGCGCCAGCAGCCAAGGGCACAGGGTAGGGAGGGTGGAAGCTTTCTTT
. TRBJ1-1 TRBV28 . CASEIPGGRNTEAFF TGTGCCAGCGAAATCCCAGGAGGCAGGAACACTGAAGCTTTCTTT
. TRBJ1-6 TRBV11-3 . CASSEAANSPLHF TGTGCCAGCAGTGAGGCAGCTAATTCACCCCTCCACTTT
. TRBJ2-7 TRBV5-8 . CASSLPGYSSYEQYF TGTGCCAGCAGCTTACCAGGTTACAGCTCCTACGAGCAGTACTTC
. TRBJ2-7 TRBV6-1 . CASSEIRTEVLSYEQYF TGTGCCAGCAGTGAAATTAGGACAGAGGTTTTATCCTACGAGCAGTACTTC
TRBD1 TRBJ1-3 TRBV6-5 . CASRSRDRGNTIYF TGTGCCAGCAGGAGCCGGGACAGAGGAAACACCATATATTTT
. TRBJ1-4 TRBV14 . CASSSPSWFFEKLFF TGTGCCAGCAGCTCTCCTAGTTGGTTTTTTGAAAAACTGTTTTTT
TRBD1 TRBJ1-2 TRBV5-1 . CASSFFVRGLHYGYTF TGCGCCAGCAGCTTCTTTGTTAGGGGGCTGCACTATGGCTACACCTTC
TRBD1 TRBJ1-2 TRBV5-1 . CASSPGTAFHYGYTF TGCGCCAGCAGCCCCGGGACAGCGTTTCACTATGGCTACACCTTC
TRBD1 TRBJ1-3 TRBV30 . CASAGTVGSGNTIYF TGTGCCTCCGCCGGGACAGTGGGATCTGGAAACACCATATATTTT
TRBD1 TRBJ2-7 TRBV11-2 . CASSSRTGPSILSYEQYF TGTGCCAGCAGCTCCAGGACAGGGCCCTCGATCCTGTCCTACGAGCAGTACTTC
TRBD1 TRBJ1-1 TRBV25-1 . CASSEGDRHTEAFF TGTGCCAGCAGTGAAGGGGACAGGCACACTGAAGCTTTCTTT
TRBD2 TRBJ2-1 TRBV4-3 . CASSQKSSGGGYNEQFF TGCGCCAGCAGCCAAAAAAGCAGCGGGGGGGGTTACAATGAGCAGTTCTTC
TRBD1 TRBJ2-3 TRBV5-1 . CASNSGQGGSTDTQYF TGCGCCAGCAACTCCGGACAGGGAGGAAGCACAGATACGCAGTATTTT
TRBD2 TRBJ2-3 TRBV7-2 . CASSPPPGLAGGAGDTQYF TGTGCCAGCAGCCCACCTCCGGGACTAGCGGGGGGGGCTGGAGATACGCAGTATTTT
. TRBJ1-1 TRBV7-3 . CASSPSHPIDLNTEAFF TGTGCCAGCAGCCCTTCCCATCCGATAGACTTGAACACTGAAGCTTTCTTT
TRBD2 TRBJ2-2 TRBV30 . CAWRRGLASTGELFF TGTGCCTGGCGTAGGGGACTAGCGAGCACCGGGGAGCTGTTTTTT
. TRBJ2-3 TRBV28 . CASSPLRDTQYF TGTGCCAGCAGCCCCCTCAGGGATACGCAGTATTTT
. TRBJ2-3 TRBV7-2 . CASSSTPTDTQYF TGTGCCAGCAGCTCGACTCCTACAGATACGCAGTATTTT
TRBD2 TRBJ2-1 TRBV5-1 . CASSPDQRGINEQFF TGCGCCAGCAGCCCCGACCAGCGGGGGATCAATGAGCAGTTCTTC
TRBD2 TRBJ2-7 TRBV10-3 . CAISDTSKPSGVSYEQYF TGTGCCATCAGTGACACCTCGAAACCTAGCGGGGTCTCCTACGAGCAGTACTTC
. TRBJ1-1 TRBV19 . CASSGGGRAEAMNTEAFF TGTGCCAGTAGTGGCGGGGGCAGGGCCGAAGCAATGAACACTGAAGCTTTCTTT
. TRBJ1-1 TRBV2 . CATKGTGENTEAFF TGTGCCACCAAGGGAACAGGAGAGAACACTGAAGCTTTCTTT
. TRBJ1-2 TRBV15 . CATRGGGSDGYTF TGTGCCACCAGAGGCGGAGGTTCGGATGGCTACACCTTC
. TRBJ1-1 TRBV9 . CASSVEKDPKDSNTEAFF TGTGCCAGCAGCGTAGAAAAGGACCCCAAAGACAGTAACACTGAAGCTTTCTTT
TRBD2 TRBJ2-7 TRBV7-2 . CASSLALAGGLTYEQYF TGTGCCAGCAGCTTAGCCCTAGCGGGGGGACTAACCTACGAGCAGTACTTC
TRBD1 TRBJ2-2 TRBV29-1 . CSVPEGDSTGELFF TGCAGCGTCCCCGAAGGGGACAGCACCGGGGAGCTGTTTTTT
TRBD1 TRBJ1-2 TRBV5-1 . CARSHRHTRGTYYGYTF TGCGCCAGAAGCCATCGACATACCAGGGGGACTTACTATGGCTACACCTTC
. TRBJ2-5 TRBV2 . CASCWVRGWRETQYF TGTGCCAGCTGCTGGGTCCGGGGGTGGAGAGAGACCCAGTACTTC